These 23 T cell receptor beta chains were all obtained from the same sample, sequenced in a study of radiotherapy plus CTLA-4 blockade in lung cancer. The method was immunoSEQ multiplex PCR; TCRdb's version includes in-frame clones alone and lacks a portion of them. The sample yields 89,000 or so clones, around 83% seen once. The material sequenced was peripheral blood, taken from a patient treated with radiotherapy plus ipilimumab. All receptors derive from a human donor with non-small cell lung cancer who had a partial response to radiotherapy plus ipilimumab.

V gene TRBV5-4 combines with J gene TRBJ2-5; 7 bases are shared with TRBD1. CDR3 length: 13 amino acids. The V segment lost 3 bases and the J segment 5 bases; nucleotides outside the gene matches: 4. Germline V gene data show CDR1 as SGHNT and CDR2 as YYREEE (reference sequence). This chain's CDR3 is CASSSTGAETQYF. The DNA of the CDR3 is TGTGCCAGCAGCTCCACAGGGGCGGAGACCCAGTACTTC.

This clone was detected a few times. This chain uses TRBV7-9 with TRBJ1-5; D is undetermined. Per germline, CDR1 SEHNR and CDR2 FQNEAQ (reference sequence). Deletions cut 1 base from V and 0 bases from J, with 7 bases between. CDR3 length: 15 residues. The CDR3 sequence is CASSLGPYSNQPQHF. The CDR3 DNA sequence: TGTGCCAGCAGCTTAGGCCCCTATAGCAATCAGCCCCAGCATTTT.

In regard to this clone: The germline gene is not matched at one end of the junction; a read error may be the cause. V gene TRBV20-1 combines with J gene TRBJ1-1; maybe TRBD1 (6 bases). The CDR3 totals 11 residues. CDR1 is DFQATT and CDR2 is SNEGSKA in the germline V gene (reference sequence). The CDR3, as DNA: TGCAGTGCGGGGACGGGACACCGGTCCCCCTTT. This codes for CSAGTGHRSPF.

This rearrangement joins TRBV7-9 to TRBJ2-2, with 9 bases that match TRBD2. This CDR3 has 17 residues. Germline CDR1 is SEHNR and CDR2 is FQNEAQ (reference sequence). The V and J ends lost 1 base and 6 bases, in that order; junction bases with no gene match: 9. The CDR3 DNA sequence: TGTGCCAGCAGCTTAGGTTCGCGGGAGGGCCTTTCCGGGGAGCTGTTTTTT. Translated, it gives CASSLGSREGLSGELFF.

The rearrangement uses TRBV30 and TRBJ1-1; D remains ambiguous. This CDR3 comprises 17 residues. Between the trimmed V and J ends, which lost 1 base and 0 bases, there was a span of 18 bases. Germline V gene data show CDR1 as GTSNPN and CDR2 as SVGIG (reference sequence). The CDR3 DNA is TGTGCCTGGAGTGGGGAAGTTCGGGGTGACCTGAACACTGAAGCTTTCTTT. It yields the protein CAWSGEVRGDLNTEAFF.

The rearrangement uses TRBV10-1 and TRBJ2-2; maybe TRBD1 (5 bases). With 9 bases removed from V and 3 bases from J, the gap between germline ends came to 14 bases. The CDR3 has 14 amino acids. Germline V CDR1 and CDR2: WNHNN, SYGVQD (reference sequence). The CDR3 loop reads CASQGRVDTGELFF. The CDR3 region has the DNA TGCGCCAGTCAAGGCAGGGTCGACACCGGGGAGCTGTTTTTT.

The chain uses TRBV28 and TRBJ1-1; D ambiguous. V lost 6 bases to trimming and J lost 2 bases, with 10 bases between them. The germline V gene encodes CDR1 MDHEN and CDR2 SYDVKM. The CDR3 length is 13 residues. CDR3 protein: CASRRTPNTEAFF. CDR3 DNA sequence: TGTGCCAGCAGGCGGACTCCAAACACTGAAGCTTTCTTT.

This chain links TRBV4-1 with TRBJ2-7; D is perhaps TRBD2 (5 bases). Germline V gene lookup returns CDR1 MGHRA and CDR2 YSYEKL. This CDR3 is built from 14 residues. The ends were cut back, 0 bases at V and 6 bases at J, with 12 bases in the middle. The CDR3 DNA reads TGCGCCAGCAGCCAAGATGGAGGATATAGCGAGCAGTACTTC. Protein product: CASSQDGGYSEQYF.

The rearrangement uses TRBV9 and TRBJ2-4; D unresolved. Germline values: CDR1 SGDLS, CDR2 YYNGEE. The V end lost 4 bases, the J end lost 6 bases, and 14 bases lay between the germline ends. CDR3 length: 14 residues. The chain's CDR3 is CASSPLRVGNIQYF. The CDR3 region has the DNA TGTGCCAGCAGCCCCCTTAGAGTTGGAAACATTCAGTACTTC.

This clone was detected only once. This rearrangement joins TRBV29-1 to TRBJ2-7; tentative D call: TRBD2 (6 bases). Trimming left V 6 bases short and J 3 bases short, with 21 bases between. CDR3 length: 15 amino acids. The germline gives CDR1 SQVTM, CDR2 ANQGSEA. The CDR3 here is CSVRIGSSVLYEQYF. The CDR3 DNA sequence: TGCAGCGTCCGAATTGGTTCTAGCGTGCTCTACGAGCAGTACTTC.

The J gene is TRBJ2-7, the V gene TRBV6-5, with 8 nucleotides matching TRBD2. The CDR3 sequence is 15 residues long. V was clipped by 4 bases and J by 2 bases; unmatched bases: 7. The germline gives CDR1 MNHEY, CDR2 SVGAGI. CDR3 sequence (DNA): TGTGCCAGCAGTTCCATAGCGGGGTCCACCTACGAGCAGTACTTC. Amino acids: CASSSIAGSTYEQYF.

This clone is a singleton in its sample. In nucleotides, the CDR3 is TGTGCCAGCAGTTTGGGACCAGGGGCCCATAATTCACCCCTCCACTTT. It codes for CASSLGPGAHNSPLHF. V usage is TRBV27 and J usage is TRBJ1-6; a possible D gene is TRBD1 (6 bases). The CDR3 is 16 residues long. Germline-derived CDR1 and CDR2 are MNHEY and SMNVEV (reference sequence). V was trimmed by 3 bases and J by 5 bases, leaving 14 bases between them.

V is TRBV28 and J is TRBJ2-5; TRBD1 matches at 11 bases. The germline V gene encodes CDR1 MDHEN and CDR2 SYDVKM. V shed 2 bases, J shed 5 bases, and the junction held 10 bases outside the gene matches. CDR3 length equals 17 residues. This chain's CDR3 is CASSLRRDRGSRETQYF. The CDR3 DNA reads TGTGCCAGCAGTTTACGGCGGGACAGGGGGTCCCGTGAGACCCAGTACTTC.

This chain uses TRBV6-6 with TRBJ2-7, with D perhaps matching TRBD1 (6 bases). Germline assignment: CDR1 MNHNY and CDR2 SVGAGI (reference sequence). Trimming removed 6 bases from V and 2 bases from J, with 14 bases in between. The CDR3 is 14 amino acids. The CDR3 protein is CASRTRDTTYEQYF. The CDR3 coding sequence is TGTGCCAGCAGAACCAGGGACACCACCTACGAGCAGTACTTC.

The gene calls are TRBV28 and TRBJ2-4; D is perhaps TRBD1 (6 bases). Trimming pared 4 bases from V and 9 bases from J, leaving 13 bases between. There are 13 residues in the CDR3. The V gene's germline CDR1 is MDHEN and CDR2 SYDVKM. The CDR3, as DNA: TGTGCCAGCAGTTCAAATCAGGGGATCATTCAGTACTTC. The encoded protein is CASSSNQGIIQYF.

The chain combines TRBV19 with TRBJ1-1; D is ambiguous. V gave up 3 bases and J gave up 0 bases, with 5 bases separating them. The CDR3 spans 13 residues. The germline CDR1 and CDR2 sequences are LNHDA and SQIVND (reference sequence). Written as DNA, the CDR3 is TGTGCCAGTAGTATCCAGGTGAACACTGAAGCTTTCTTT. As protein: CASSIQVNTEAFF. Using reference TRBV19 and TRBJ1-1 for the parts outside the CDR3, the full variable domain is DGGITQSPKYLFRKEGQNVTLSCEQNLNHDAMYWYRQDPGQGLRLIYYSQIVNDFQKGDIAEGYSVSREKKESFPLTVTSAQKNPTAFYLCASSIQVNTEAFFGQGTRLTVV.

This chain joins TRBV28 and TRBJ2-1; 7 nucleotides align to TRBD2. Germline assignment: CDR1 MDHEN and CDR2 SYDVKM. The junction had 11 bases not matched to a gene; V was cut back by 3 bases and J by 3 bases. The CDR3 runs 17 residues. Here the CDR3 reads CASSFIDSSGLYNEQFF. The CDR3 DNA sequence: TGTGCCAGCAGTTTCATCGACTCTAGCGGACTCTACAATGAGCAGTTCTTC.

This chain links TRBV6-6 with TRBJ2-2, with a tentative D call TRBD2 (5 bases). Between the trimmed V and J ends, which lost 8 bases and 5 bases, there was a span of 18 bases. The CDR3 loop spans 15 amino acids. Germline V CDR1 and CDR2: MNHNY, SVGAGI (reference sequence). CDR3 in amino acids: CASGGRPGETGELFF. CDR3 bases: TGTGCCAGCGGTGGCCGACCCGGGGAAACCGGGGAGCTGTTTTTT.

The CDR3 is CASSPLSGYGYTF. CDR3 sequence (DNA): TGTGCCAGCAGCCCCTTGTCCGGTTATGGCTACACCTTC. The rearrangement links TRBV28 to TRBJ1-2; no clear D. This CDR3 is built from 13 residues. With 6 bases removed from V and 5 bases from J, the gap between germline ends came to 13 bases. CDR1 is MDHEN and CDR2 is SYDVKM in the germline V gene.

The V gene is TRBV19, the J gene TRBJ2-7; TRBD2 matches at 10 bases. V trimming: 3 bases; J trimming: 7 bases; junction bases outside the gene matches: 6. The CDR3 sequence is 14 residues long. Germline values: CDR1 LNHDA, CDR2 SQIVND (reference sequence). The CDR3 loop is CASSISSGSGEQYF. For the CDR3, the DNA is TGTGCCAGTAGTATTTCTAGCGGGAGTGGTGAGCAGTACTTC.

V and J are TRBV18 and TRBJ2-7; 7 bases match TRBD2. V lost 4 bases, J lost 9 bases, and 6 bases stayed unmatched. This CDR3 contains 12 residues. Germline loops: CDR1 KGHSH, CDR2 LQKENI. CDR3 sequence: CASSLTSEGQYF. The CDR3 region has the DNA TGTGCCAGCTCACTCACTAGCGAGGGGCAGTACTTC.

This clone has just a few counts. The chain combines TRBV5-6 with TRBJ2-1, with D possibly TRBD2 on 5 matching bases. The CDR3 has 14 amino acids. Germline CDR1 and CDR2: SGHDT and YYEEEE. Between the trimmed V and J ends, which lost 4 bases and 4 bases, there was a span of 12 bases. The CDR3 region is CASSPPLAYNEQFF. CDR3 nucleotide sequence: TGTGCCAGCAGCCCGCCCCTAGCATACAATGAGCAGTTCTTC. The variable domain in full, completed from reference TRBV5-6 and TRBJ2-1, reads DAGVTQSPTHLIKTRGQQVTLRCSPKSGHDTVSWYQQALGQGPQFIFQYYEEEERQRGNFPDRFSGHQFPNYSSELNVNALLLGDSALYLCASSPPLAYNEQFFGPGTRLTVL.

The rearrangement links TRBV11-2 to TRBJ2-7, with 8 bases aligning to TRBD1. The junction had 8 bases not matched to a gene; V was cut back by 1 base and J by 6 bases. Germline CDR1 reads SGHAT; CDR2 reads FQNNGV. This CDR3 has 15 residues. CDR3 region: CASSLGYRGSGEQYF. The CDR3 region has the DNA TGTGCCAGCAGCTTAGGGTACAGGGGGTCGGGCGAGCAGTACTTC.